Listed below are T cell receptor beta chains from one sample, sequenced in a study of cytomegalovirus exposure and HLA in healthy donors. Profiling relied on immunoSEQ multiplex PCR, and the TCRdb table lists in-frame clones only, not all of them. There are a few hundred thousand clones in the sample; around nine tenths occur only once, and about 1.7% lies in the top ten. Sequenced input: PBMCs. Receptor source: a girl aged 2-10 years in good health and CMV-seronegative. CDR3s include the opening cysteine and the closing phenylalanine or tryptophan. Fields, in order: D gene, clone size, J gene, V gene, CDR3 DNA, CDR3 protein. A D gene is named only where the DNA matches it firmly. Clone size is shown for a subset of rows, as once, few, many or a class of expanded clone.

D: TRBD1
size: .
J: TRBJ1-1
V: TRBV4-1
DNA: TGCGCCAGCAGCCAAGATCTCGACAGGGGGCGCACTGAAGCTTTCTTT
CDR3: CASSQDLDRGRTEAFF

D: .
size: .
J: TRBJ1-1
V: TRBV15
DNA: TGTGCCACCAGCAGAGATCGAGGAGCCGGCACTGAAGCTTTCTTT
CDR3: CATSRDRGAGTEAFF

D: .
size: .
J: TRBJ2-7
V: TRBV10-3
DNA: TGTGCCATCAGTGAGACAACAGGGTCCCGCGAGCAGTACTTC
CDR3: CAISETTGSREQYF

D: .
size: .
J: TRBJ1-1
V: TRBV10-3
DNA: TGTGCCTCTACAGGAATCCACACTGAAGCTTTCTTT
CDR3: CASTGIHTEAFF

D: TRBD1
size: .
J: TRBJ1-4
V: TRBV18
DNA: TGTGCCAGCTCACCGACAGGGGAAACTGAAAAACTGTTTTTT
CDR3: CASSPTGETEKLFF

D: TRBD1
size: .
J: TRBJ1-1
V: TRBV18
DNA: TGTGCCAGCTCACCACTGACAGGGCCGGAGACTGAAGCTTTCTTT
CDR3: CASSPLTGPETEAFF

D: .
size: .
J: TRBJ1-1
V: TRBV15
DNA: TGTGCCACCACGGCAGGGACTGAAGCTTTCTTT
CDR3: CATTAGTEAFF

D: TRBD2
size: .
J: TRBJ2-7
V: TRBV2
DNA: TGTGCCAGCAAAGTAGGACTAGCCTCCTACGAGCAGTACTTC
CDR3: CASKVGLASYEQYF

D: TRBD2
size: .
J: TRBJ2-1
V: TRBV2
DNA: TGTGCCAGCGTATTGCGGGGGGTCATCAGGCTAGCGGGGGAGGAATTGAGCTCCTACAATGAGCAGTTCTTC
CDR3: CASVLRGVIRLAGEELSSYNEQFF

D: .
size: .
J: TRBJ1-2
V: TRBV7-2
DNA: TGTGCCAGCAGCCCACGACACTTTATCAACTATGGCTACACCTTC
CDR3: CASSPRHFINYGYTF

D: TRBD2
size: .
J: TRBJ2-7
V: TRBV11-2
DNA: TGTGCCAGCAGCTCGTTCCTAGCGGGAGGGCCCGACGAGCAGTACTTC
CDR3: CASSSFLAGGPDEQYF

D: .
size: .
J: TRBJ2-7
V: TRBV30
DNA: TGTGCCTGGAGCCTAGGGGATTCCTACGAGCAGTACTTC
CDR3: CAWSLGDSYEQYF

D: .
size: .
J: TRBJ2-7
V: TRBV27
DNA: TGTGCCAGCAGTTTCGACAGTTCCTACGAGCAGTACTTC
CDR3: CASSFDSSYEQYF

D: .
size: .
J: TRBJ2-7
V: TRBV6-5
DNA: TGTGCCAGCAGTTACTCCGCGGACAGCTCCTACGAGCAGTACTTC
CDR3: CASSYSADSSYEQYF

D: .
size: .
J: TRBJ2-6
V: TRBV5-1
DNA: TGCGCCAGCAGCTTGGGGGGGGCTGGGGCCAACGTCCTGACTTTC
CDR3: CASSLGGAGANVLTF

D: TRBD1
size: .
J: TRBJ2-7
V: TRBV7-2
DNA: TGTGCCAGCAGCTTAAGAGGGGGCAACGAGCAGTACTTC
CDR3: CASSLRGGNEQYF

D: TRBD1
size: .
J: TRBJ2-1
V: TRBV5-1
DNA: TGCGCCAGCAGCCGCATACCGGGACAGGGGTCTAATGAGCAGTTCTTC
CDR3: CASSRIPGQGSNEQFF

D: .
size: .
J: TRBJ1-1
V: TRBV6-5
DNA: TGTGCCAGCAGTTACAGTGGTGCGCCTCGGACTGAAGCTTTCTTT
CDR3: CASSYSGAPRTEAFF

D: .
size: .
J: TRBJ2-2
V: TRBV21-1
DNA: TGTGCCAGCAACGTGGGCGGCGGGGGGGCCAGGTACACCGGGGAGCTGTTTTTT
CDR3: CASNVGGGGARYTGELFF

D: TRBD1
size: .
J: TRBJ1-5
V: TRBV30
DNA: TGTGCCTGCCAGGGGGGTCCCAATCAGCCCCAGCATTTT
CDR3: CACQGGPNQPQHF

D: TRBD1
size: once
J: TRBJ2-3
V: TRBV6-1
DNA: TGTGCCAGCAGAGACGGGACAGCTAGCACAGATACGCAGTATTTT
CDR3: CASRDGTASTDTQYF

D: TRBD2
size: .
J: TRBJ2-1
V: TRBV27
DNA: TGTGCCAGCAGCTGGGGACTAGCGGACTACAATGAGCAGTTCTTC
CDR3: CASSWGLADYNEQFF

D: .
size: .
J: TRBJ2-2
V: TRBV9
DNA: TGTGCCAGCAGCGTAGAATTGGGGGGGGCTGCGAACACCGGGGAGCTGTTTTTT
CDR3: CASSVELGGAANTGELFF

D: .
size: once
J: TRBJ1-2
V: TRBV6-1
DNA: TGTGCCAGCAGAGAGAGGACACCCTCTAACTATGGCTACACCTTC
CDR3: CASRERTPSNYGYTF

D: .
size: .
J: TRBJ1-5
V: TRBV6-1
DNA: TGTGCCAGCAGCGGGGCGGGGGCAAATCAGCCCCAGCATTTT
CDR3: CASSGAGANQPQHF

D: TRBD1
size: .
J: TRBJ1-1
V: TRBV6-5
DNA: TGTGCCGCCACCTCGGAAGGGGGCCGAACTGAAGCTTTCTTT
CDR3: CAATSEGGRTEAFF

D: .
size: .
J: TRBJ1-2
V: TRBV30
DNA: TGTGCCTGGAGTATAGGAGGGAACGATGGCTACACCTTC
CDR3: CAWSIGGNDGYTF